Sequencing of this T cell receptor beta chain was carried out in a study of T-cell reconstitution after alpha-beta-depleted transplantation in children. Trimming pared 5 bases from V and 8 bases from J, leaving 9 bases between. The length of the CDR3 is 10 residues. CDR1 is DFQATT, CDR2 SNEGSKA, per germline (reference sequence). Preparing the TCRbeta library involved the use of unique molecular identifiers. TCRdb fed the PCR reads into MiXCR, producing one record per CDR3 protein. Among about 580,000 distinct CDR3 sequences listed, roughly 23% were seen once. This clonotype was counted only a few times.

The receptor was isolated from a boy in the first two years of life who had a stem cell transplant for acute myeloid leukemia, so the T cells may come from the graft donor. The gene calls are TRBV20-1 and TRBJ1-2, with D unclear. The input for sequencing was PBMCs, mostly from graft donor cells, taken 360 days after TCRalphabeta/CD19-depleted stem cell transplant. CDR3 DNA: TGCAGTGCTCAAGCAGGCGGCTACACCTTC. It specifies CSAQAGGYTF.